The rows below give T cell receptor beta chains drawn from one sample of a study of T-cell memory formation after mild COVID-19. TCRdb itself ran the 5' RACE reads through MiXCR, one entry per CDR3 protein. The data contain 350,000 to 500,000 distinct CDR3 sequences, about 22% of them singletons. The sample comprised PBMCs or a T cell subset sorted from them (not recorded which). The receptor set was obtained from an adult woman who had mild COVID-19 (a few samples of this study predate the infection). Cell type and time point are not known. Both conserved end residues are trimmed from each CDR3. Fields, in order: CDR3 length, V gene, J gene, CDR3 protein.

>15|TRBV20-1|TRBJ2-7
SAGESVRDAEDGEQY
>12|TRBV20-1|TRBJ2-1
SARDLGAGDEQF
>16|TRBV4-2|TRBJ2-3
ASSRLAGGLRETDTQY
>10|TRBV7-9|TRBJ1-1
ASSPLFPEAF
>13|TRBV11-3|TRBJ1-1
ASSRGDPRDTEAF
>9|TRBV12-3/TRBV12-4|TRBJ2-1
ASSLGLEQF
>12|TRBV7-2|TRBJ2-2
ASRGRTDTGELF
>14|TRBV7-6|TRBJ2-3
ASSPKQGPGSDTQY
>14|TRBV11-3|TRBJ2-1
ASSSWLSGVGYEQF
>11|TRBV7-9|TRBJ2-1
ASSPFQWPEQF
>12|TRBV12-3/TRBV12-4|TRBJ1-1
ASSLLGKDTEAF
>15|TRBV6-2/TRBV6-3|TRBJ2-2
ASSYQPGLADTGELF
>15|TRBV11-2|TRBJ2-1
ASGDTATTTSYNEQF
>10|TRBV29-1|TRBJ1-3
SFRGTGNTIY
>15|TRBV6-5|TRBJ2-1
ASSGHPGTSGPAGQF
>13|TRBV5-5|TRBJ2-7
ASSFAGQTIYEQY
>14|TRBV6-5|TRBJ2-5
ASSWRRVGAGQTQY
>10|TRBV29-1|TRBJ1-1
SVEAMKAGAF
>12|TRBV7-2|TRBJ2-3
ASSSTGITDTQY
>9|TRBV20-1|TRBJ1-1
SASGTAEAF
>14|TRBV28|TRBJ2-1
ASSLMTGWRDNEQF
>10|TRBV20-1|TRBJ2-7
SARESTYEQY
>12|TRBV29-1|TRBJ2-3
SVQNTGVGDTQY
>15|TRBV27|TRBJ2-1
ASARTSGSLFYNEQF
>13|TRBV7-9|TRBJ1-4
ASSLRVGYGEKLF
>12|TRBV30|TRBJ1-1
AWTSWTGGTEAF
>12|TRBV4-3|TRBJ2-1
ASSQEDRVNEQF
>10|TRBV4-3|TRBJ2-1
ASSQGSSRLI
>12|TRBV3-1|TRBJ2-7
ASNAAGTTYEQY
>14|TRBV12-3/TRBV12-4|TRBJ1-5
ASSQLGGGVGQPQH
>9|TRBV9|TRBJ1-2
ASSVGGFYT
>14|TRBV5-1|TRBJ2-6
ASSPGHSSGANVLT
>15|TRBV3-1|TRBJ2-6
ASSQHIGDPGANVLT
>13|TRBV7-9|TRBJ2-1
ASSFSERSYNEQF
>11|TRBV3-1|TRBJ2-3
ASSQDLGTGPY
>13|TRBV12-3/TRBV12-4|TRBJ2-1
ASSSRRASYNEQF
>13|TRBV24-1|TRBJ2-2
ATSDEKKNTGELF
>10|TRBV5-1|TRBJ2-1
ASSLTHNEQF
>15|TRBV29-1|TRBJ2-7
SVEGLAGVGRAYEQY
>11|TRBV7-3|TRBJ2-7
ASSFSGFDEQY
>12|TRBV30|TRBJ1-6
AWNVQGAGSPLH
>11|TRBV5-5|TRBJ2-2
ASSGMNTGELF
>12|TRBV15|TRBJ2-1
ATQEEITLGEQF
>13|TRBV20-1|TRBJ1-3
SASRPRNSGNTIY
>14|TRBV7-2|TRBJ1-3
ASSLVGGRTGNTIY
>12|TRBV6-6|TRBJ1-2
ASSSSDRLYGYT
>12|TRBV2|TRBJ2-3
ASSRGGWADTQY
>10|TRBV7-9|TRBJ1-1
ASSLTLGGPF
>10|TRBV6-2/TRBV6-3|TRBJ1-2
ASSNGGGGYT
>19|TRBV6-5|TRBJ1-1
ASSYMMTETGTLLRNTEAF
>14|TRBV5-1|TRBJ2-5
ASSLTSGRAGETQY
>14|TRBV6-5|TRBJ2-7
ASSYHTGAGLYEQY
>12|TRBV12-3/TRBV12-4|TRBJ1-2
ASSHRGHGYGYT
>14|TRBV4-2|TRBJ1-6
ASSQASGSSNSPLH
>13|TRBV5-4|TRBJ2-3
ASSNGTGRADTQY